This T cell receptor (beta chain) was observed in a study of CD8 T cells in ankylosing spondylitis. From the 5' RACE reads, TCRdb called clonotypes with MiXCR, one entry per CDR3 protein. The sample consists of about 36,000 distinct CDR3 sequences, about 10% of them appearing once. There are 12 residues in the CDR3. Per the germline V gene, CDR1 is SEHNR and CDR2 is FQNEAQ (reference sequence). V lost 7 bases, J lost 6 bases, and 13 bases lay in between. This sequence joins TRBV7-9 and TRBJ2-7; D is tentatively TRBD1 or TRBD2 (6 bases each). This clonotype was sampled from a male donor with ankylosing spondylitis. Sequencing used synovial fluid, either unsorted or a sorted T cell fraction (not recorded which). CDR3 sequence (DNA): TGTGCCAGCACAGGGGTGGAGGGCGAGCAGTACTTC. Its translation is CASTGVEGEQYF.